This TCR beta chain was recovered during a study of T cell repertoires in cytomegalovirus infection (dated by TCRdb to the late 2010s). Looking at the study overall: Recently identified HLA-C-restricted CMV epitopes, whose presentation resists viral immunomodulation, were targeted by peptide stimulations together with well-studied HLA-B-restricted epitopes. Donor HLA type was relevant to the analysis, as public TCR beta signatures indicated carriage of CMV infection together with the matching HLA type. Study-wide findings and limitations: Carriers of CMV infection plus the relevant HLA type were discriminated by the cumulative frequency of public TCR beta family members in the study cohort and in an independent roughly 370-donor cohort. The ex vivo response was dominated by HLA-C-restricted CMV-specific TCR beta clonotypes, which also provided the single most frequent clonotype in two of eight donors.

This clonotype turned up a few times. Its antigen target is currently unknown. No base quality values were provided; no much bigger clone lies one nucleotide off. Reading the label with the study, this specimen's treatment or condition is: in vitro stimulation with specific CMV peptide epitopes to enrich CMV-specific T cells. CDR1 and CDR2, per the germline V gene, are ENHRY and SYGVKD. The CDR3 runs 15 residues from the cysteine to the phenylalanine. Only CDR3 DNA remains: 45 bases, in frame from the first base. Relative to germline, V is 3 bases shorter and J is 3 bases shorter, with 14 bases between their ends. The instrument was an Illumina HiSeq 1500. TCRdb itself trimmed the public reads at Q25 with fastp, ran MiXCR and retained productive beta chains. A single entry per CDR3 protein holds the most common genes and DNA from its merged rows. Recorded for this sample are approximately 990,000 distinct CDR3 sequences; 25% to 40% of them occurred a single time. The ten top clones hold roughly 13% of the sample.

This chain joins TRBV10-3 to TRBJ1-2; TRBD1 might be the D gene, on 5 matching bases. Sequenced here: cultured CD8+ T cells from PBMCs, sampled from culture after CMV antigen stimulation. This TCR came from a human donor in good health (CMV status not recorded). Some clones in this sample may be carry-over from other donors' samples. The DNA sequence is as follows: TGTGCCATCAGTGACGACCTCGGGGGGGACTATGGCTACACCTTC. This yields the protein CAISDDLGGDYGYTF.